The clone carrying this T cell receptor (beta chain) occurred a few times. Its antigen remains unknown. CDR3 length: 16 amino acids. V dropped 1 base and J dropped 5; count of bases not matched to a gene: 7. Germline V gene data show CDR1 as MGHRA and CDR2 as YSYEKL. This record comes from a study of T cell repertoires in cytomegalovirus infection. Study-wide context: Used in the study were CMV epitopes, some recently identified and HLA-C-restricted, others well-studied and HLA-B-restricted. Shared public TCR beta signatures pointed to both CMV infection and a matching HLA type. Study-wide points: The cumulative frequency of public TCR beta families distinguished individuals who carried CMV together with the relevant HLA. Ex vivo, HLA-C-restricted CMV-specific TCR beta clonotypes prevailed over the rest of the response.

TCRdb fed the reads into MiXCR, producing one record per CDR3 protein. The sample lists some 500,000 distinct CDR3 sequences, 35% to 50% occurring once. The input for sequencing was cultured PBMCs, taken from culture after CMV antigen stimulation. The origin of this receptor is a human donor in good health (CMV status not recorded). Some clones in this sample may be carry-over from other donors' samples. This chain joins TRBV4-1 and TRBJ2-3, with TRBD2 matching over 9 bases. CDR3 coding DNA: TGCGCCAGCAGCCAAGGTTTAGCGGGAGCGTTAGATACGCAGTATTTT. It codes for CASSQGLAGALDTQYF.